This TCR beta chain was sequenced in a study of breast tumors, draining lymph nodes, adjacent tissues (dated by TCRdb to the mid-2010s). With respect to the entire study: The study compared TCR beta repertoires across tumor, adjacent nontumor tissue and axillary lymph nodes from breast cancer patients. In human breast cancer, the study set out to assess how tumor, surrounding tissue and draining lymph node repertoires relate to one another and whether T cells might be exchanged between them. General conclusions and limits of the study: Tumor T-cell repertoires showed less diversity than lymph node repertoires and more diversity than nontumor tissue repertoires, and tumor T-cell repertoires showed preferential V and J gene usage. The data were considered consistent with most tumor T cells being derived from the lymph node and subsequently expanding within tumor tissue. Tumor and nontumor tissue repertoires were found to be significantly more similar in luminal-like than in basal-like breast cancer. The conclusion that tumor T cells originate in lymph nodes was framed as consistent with a hypothesis rather than directly demonstrated.

The lymph node samples were taken from the axillary draining lymph nodes of breast cancer patients. Turning to this clonotype: Its antigen is currently not known. Per-base qualities were not stored, and no clone one base away is much larger.

Measured from the cysteine to the phenylalanine, the CDR3 is 16 residues long. Only the CDR3 region is kept as DNA, spanning 48 bases read in frame from base 1. Clipping removes 0 bases from V and 6 bases from J, with 5 as the unmatched junction base count. CDR1 and CDR2, looked up from the germline V gene, are SGHRS and YFSETQ. TCRdb names Illumina HiSeq 2000 as the instrument used. TCR beta chain libraries were generated through multiplex PCR amplification. High-throughput sequencing was used to analyze the amplified TCR beta chain products. TCRdb reprocessing: public reads trimmed at Q25 with fastp, clones called with MiXCR, in-frame beta chains kept. Each entry merges the rows of one CDR3 protein and shows their most common DNA and genes. The sample contains about 80,000 distinct CDR3 sequences, roughly 20% of them found a single time. Around 2.5% of the sample lies in the top ten.

This chain is built from TRBV5-1 and TRBJ2-4, with 11 junctional bases fitting TRBD2. This TCR was recovered from a female donor with breast cancer. Some clones in this sample may be carry-over from other donors' samples. Sequences were obtained from axillary lymph node tissue. CDR3 region: CASSLGTTSGRNIQYF. The nucleotide sequence reads TGCGCCAGCAGCTTGGGAACCACTAGCGGGAGAAACATTCAGTACTTC.